Below, 4 T cell receptor beta chains from the same sample are listed, as sequenced in a study of cytomegalovirus exposure and HLA in healthy donors. PCR was performed using 60 Vbeta and 13 Jbeta primers. TCRdb's copy holds only in-frame clones and misses some; the assay was immunoSEQ multiplex PCR. This sample yields 220,000 or so clones, of which approximately 82% are seen a single time; approximately 3.8% belongs to the top ten. The specimen sequenced was PBMCs. The receptors were gathered from a male donor in good health and CMV-seronegative.

As DNA, the CDR3 is TGTGCCAGCGCACAGGAGGGGGCTACCCGGCGGGCCCTGTGGGATACGCAGTATTTT. The encoded protein is CASAQEGATRRALWDTQYF. V usage is TRBV5-6 and J usage is TRBJ2-3, with D possibly matching TRBD1 (7 bases). Germline V gives CDR1 SGHDT, CDR2 YYEEEE. CDR3 size: 19 residues. V was pared by 7 bases and J by 6 bases, with 33 bases between.

This chain uses TRBV6-6 with TRBJ2-5; 9 nucleotides align to TRBD2. The junction had 15 bases not matched to a gene; V was cut back by 8 bases and J by 5 bases. The CDR3 totals 16 residues. Per the germline V gene, CDR1 is MNHNY and CDR2 is SVGAGI (reference sequence). The CDR3 bases are TGTGCCAGCCACCGTAACCCGGCGGGAGGGCAGGAGACCCAGTACTTC. Its translation is CASHRNPAGGQETQYF.

The chain has TRBV20-1 and TRBJ2-5, with D possibly matching TRBD1 (5 bases). Germline V gene lookup returns CDR1 DFQATT and CDR2 SNEGSKA (reference sequence). V was clipped by 7 bases and J by 4 bases, with 10 bases between them. The CDR3 totals 11 residues. The DNA for the CDR3 is TGCAGTGAGGGGAAGGGAGAGACCCAGTACTTC. Translation: CSEGKGETQYF.

The J gene is TRBJ1-3, the V gene TRBV5-1, with a weak D call TRBD1 (5 bases). From germline, CDR1 is SGHRS and CDR2 YFSETQ. This CDR3 is 16 amino acids long. Trimming took off 4 bases at V and 6 bases at J, with 20 bases between the two ends. The CDR3 loop reads CASSLEGFRAENTIYF. CDR3 sequence (DNA): TGCGCCAGCAGCCTGGAGGGGTTTCGGGCTGAAAACACCATATATTTT. Drawing the rest from reference TRBV5-1 and TRBJ1-3, the complete variable domain is KAGVTQTPRYLIKTRGQQVTLSCSPISGHRSVSWYQQTPGQGLQFLFEYFSETQRNKGNFPGRFSGRQFSNSRSEMNVSTLELGDSALYLCASSLEGFRAENTIYFGEGSWLTVV.